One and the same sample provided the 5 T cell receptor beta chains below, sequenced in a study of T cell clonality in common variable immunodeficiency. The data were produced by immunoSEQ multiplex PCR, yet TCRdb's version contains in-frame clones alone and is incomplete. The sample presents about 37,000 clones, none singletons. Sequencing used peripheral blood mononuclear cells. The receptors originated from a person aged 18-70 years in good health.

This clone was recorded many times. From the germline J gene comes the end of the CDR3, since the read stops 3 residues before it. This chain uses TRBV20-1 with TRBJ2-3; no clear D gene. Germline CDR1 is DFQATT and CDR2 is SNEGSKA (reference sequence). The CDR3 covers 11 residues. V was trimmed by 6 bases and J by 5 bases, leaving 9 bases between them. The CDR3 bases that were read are TGCAGTGCGCTCAGAGGAGATACG. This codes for CSALRGDT. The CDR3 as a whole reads CSALRGDTQYF.

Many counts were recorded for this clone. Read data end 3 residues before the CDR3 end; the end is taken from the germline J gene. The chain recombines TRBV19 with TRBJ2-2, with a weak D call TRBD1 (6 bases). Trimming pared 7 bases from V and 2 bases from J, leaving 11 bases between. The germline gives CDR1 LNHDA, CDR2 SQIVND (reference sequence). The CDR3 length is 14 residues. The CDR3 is CASKGTLNTGELFF. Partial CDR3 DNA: TGTGCCAGTAAGGGGACACTAAACACCGGGGAG.

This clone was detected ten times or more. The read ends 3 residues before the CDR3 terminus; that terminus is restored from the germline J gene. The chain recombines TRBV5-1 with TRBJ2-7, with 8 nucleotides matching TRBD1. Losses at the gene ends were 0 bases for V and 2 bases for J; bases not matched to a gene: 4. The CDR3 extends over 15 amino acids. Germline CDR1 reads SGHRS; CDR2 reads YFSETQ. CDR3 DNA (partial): TGCGCCAGCAGCTTGGCAGCAGGGGGCACCTACGAG. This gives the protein CASSLAAGGTYE. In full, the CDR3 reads CASSLAAGGTYEQYF.

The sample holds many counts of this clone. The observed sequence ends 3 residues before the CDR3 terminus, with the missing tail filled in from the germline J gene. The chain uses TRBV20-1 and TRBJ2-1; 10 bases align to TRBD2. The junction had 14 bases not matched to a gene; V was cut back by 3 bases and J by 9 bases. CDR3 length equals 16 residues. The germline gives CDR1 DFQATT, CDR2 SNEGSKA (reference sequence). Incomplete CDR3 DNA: TGCAGTGCTAGCGCCTACTCTAGCGGGAGTTATTTTGAG. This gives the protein CSASAYSSGSYFE. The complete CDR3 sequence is CSASAYSSGSYFEQFF.

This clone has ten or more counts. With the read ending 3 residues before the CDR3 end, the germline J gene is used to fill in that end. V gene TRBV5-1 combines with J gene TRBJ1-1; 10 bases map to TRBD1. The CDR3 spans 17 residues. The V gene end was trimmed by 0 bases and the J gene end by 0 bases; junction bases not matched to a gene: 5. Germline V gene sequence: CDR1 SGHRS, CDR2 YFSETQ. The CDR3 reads CASSLAGTGVMNTEAFF. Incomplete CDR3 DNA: TGCGCCAGCAGCTTGGCTGGGACAGGGGTGATGAACACTGAA. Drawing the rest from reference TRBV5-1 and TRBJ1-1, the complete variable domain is KAGVTQTPRYLIKTRGQQVTLSCSPISGHRSVSWYQQTPGQGLQFLFEYFSETQRNKGNFPGRFSGRQFSNSRSEMNVSTLELGDSALYLCASSLAGTGVMNTEAFFGQGTRLTVV.